Each of the 32 T cell receptor beta chains below was sequenced from the same sample in a study of chemoradiotherapy in HPV16-positive cancers. Measured with immunoSEQ multiplex PCR; TCRdb has only the in-frame clones, and not every one. The data show tens of thousands of clones, roughly 90% seen once. The material sequenced was blood, taken from a patient who underwent chemoradiotherapy. All receptors come from a human donor with HPV-associated anogenital cancer.

This chain links TRBV29-1 with TRBJ1-1, with a tentative D call TRBD1 (6 bases). Germline CDR1 is SQVTM and CDR2 is ANQGSEA. CDR3 length equals 13 residues. Trimming took off 7 bases at V and 4 bases at J, with 16 bases between the two ends. CDR3 amino acids: CSALSGGRTEAFF. Here the CDR3 DNA reads TGCAGCGCCCTCTCCGGGGGCCGCACTGAAGCTTTCTTT.

This clone came up a few times. This chain links TRBV30 with TRBJ1-1, with D hard to call. The CDR3 length is 13 residues. Germline V gene lookup returns CDR1 GTSNPN and CDR2 SVGIG (reference sequence). The ends were cut back, 5 bases at V and 0 bases at J, with 10 bases in the middle. The CDR3 sequence is CAWGGHLNTEAFF. In DNA, the CDR3 is TGTGCCTGGGGCGGTCACTTGAACACTGAAGCTTTCTTT.

The rearrangement links TRBV6-5 to TRBJ2-3; the match to TRBD2 covers 15 bases. The CDR3 is made up of 16 amino acids. CDR1 MNHEY and CDR2 SVGAGI come from the germline V gene. V trimming: 4 bases; J trimming: 10 bases; junction bases outside the gene matches: 9. CDR3 in amino acids: CASSSNPGLAGGPQYF. CDR3 in DNA: TGTGCCAGCAGTTCTAACCCGGGACTAGCGGGGGGTCCGCAGTATTTT.

This chain joins TRBV19 and TRBJ1-3; D gene unclear. The germline V and J ends were trimmed by 10 bases and 4 bases, with 8 bases remaining between them. This CDR3 has 11 amino acids. The germline V gene encodes CDR1 LNHDA and CDR2 SQIVND (reference sequence). This CDR3 reads CATLGGNTIYF. CDR3 sequence (DNA): TGTGCCACGCTGGGGGGAAACACCATATATTTT.

The genes are TRBV5-6 and TRBJ2-7, with 7 nucleotides matching TRBD1. Trimming took 2 bases from V and 7 from J; bases not matched to a gene: 12. CDR1 SGHDT and CDR2 YYEEEE come from the germline V gene. There are 15 residues in the CDR3. CDR3 in amino acids: CASSFAGAGGPEQYF. CDR3 nucleotide sequence: TGTGCCAGCAGCTTCGCCGGGGCAGGGGGTCCGGAGCAGTACTTC. Based on the CDR3 plus reference TRBV5-6 and TRBJ2-7, the full variable domain is DAGVTQSPTHLIKTRGQQVTLRCSPKSGHDTVSWYQQALGQGPQFIFQYYEEEERQRGNFPDRFSGHQFPNYSSELNVNALLLGDSALYLCASSFAGAGGPEQYFGPGTRLTVT.

The chain carries TRBV11-1 and TRBJ2-5; 7 bases agree with TRBD2. This CDR3 spans 16 amino acids. Germline lookup yields CDR1 SGHAT and CDR2 FQDESV (reference sequence). V gave up 5 bases and J gave up 5 bases; unmatched junction bases: 14. CDR3 loop: CASSPRAGAGGETQYF. The CDR3, as DNA: TGTGCCAGCAGCCCTAGGGCGGGAGCCGGTGGGGAGACCCAGTACTTC.

This clone was observed a few times. The same CDR3 also results from other DNA sequences found in this sample. J is TRBJ1-2 and V is TRBV9, with 7 bases lining up with TRBD1. CDR3 length equals 13 residues. The trim removed 2 bases at V and 2 bases at J, leaving 0 bases unmatched. Per germline, CDR1 SGDLS and CDR2 YYNGEE. CDR3 in DNA: TGTGCCAGCAGCGTGGACAGGAACTATGGCTACACCTTC. It encodes CASSVDRNYGYTF.

This chain joins TRBV11-2 and TRBJ2-2; D is unclear. The CDR3 covers 15 residues. V lost 5 bases and J lost 3, with 13 bases in between. CDR1 is SGHAT and CDR2 is FQNNGV in the germline V gene. This CDR3 is CASSPYRPDTGELFF. CDR3 nucleotide sequence: TGTGCCAGCAGCCCGTATCGTCCTGACACCGGGGAGCTGTTTTTT.

The chain is built from TRBV30 and TRBJ1-6; TRBD1 might be the D (5 bases). The V end was cut by 4 bases, the J end by 7 bases, with 14 bases between. The CDR3 sequence is 14 residues long. The germline V gene encodes CDR1 GTSNPN and CDR2 SVGIG (reference sequence). CDR3 coding DNA: TGTGCCTGGAACCCGGGACTCGAAAATTCACCCCTCCACTTT. Its protein is CAWNPGLENSPLHF.

The V and J genes are TRBV5-4 and TRBJ2-7; D not resolved. With 2 bases removed from V and 4 bases from J, the gap between germline ends came to 4 bases. The CDR3 sequence is 11 residues long. Germline V CDR1 and CDR2: SGHNT, YYREEE (reference sequence). This CDR3 reads CASSFGYEQYF. The CDR3 coding sequence is TGTGCCAGCAGCTTTGGGTACGAGCAGTACTTC.

The V call is TRBV19, the J call TRBJ1-2; tentatively, D is TRBD1 (5 bases). The germline V gene encodes CDR1 LNHDA and CDR2 SQIVND (reference sequence). The CDR3 consists of 14 residues. The ends were cut back, 3 bases at V and 5 bases at J, with 13 bases in the middle. CDR3 in DNA: TGTGCCAGTAGTATCCCGGGGACCCCTTATGGCTACACCTTC. This codes for CASSIPGTPYGYTF.

This clone was counted once. The rearrangement links TRBV7-9 to TRBJ2-5, with 8 bases fitting TRBD2. The V gene's germline CDR1 is SEHNR and CDR2 FQNEAQ (reference sequence). The J segment lost 0 bases and the V segment lost 4 bases, leaving 4 bases of the junction unmatched. The CDR3 is made up of 15 amino acids. As DNA, the CDR3 is TGTGCCAGCAGCTCTAGCGGGCTTAACCAAGAGACCCAGTACTTC. The encoded protein is CASSSSGLNQETQYF.

The chain is built from TRBV11-2 and TRBJ1-4, with D maybe TRBD1 (6 bases). The CDR3 runs to 13 residues. V shed 5 bases and J shed 7 bases, with 11 bases lying between them. Germline lookup yields CDR1 SGHAT and CDR2 FQNNGV. This chain's CDR3 is CASSGKTGEKLFF. In DNA, the CDR3 is TGTGCCAGCAGCGGAAAGACAGGTGAAAAACTGTTTTTT.

This clone was counted once. The rearrangement joins TRBV5-1 to TRBJ1-1; maybe TRBD1 (5 bases). V gave up 0 bases and J gave up 0 bases, with 15 bases separating them. This CDR3 is 17 amino acids long. Germline assignment: CDR1 SGHRS and CDR2 YFSETQ. The CDR3, as DNA: TGCGCCAGCAGCTTGGATGGGTCAGGGATCATGAACACTGAAGCTTTCTTT. Protein sequence: CASSLDGSGIMNTEAFF. Filled out from reference TRBV5-1 and TRBJ1-1, the complete variable domain reads KAGVTQTPRYLIKTRGQQVTLSCSPISGHRSVSWYQQTPGQGLQFLFEYFSETQRNKGNFPGRFSGRQFSNSRSEMNVSTLELGDSALYLCASSLDGSGIMNTEAFFGQGTRLTVV.

The rearrangement links TRBV11-3 to TRBJ2-4; D may be TRBD2 (5 bases). This CDR3 comprises 14 residues. CDR1 is SGHNT and CDR2 is YENEEA in the germline V gene. The V and J ends lost 10 bases and 0 bases respectively, with 13 bases between them. The CDR3 coding sequence is TGTGCCACAGCGGAGACTCTAGCCAAAAACATTCAGTACTTC. It translates to CATAETLAKNIQYF.

This chain joins TRBV6-1 and TRBJ1-6, with 7 nucleotides matching TRBD1. The CDR3 is made up of 14 amino acids. Germline CDR1 reads MNHNS; CDR2 reads SASEGT. Unmatched junction bases numbered 7, after V lost 4 bases and J lost 10 bases. CDR3 residues: CASSGGTAQSPLHF. DNA for the CDR3: TGTGCCAGCAGTGGGGGGACAGCCCAATCACCCCTCCACTTT.

This clone was seen a single time. This chain joins TRBV19 and TRBJ1-2; no clear D. Germline CDR1 LNHDA, CDR2 SQIVND (reference sequence). V dropped 1 base and J dropped 7 bases, with 10 bases sitting between them. The CDR3 sequence is 13 residues long. In DNA form, the CDR3 reads TGTGCCAGTAGTATAGTACCCGGGGTTGGCTACACCTTC. Translating gives CASSIVPGVGYTF.

The chain recombines TRBV10-3 with TRBJ1-1; D not certain. Germline V gene sequence: CDR1 ENHRY, CDR2 SYGVKD. V lost 2 bases, J lost 6 bases, and 7 bases lay in between. The length of the CDR3 is 12 residues. CDR3 sequence: CAISETASEAFF. The CDR3 region has the DNA TGTGCCATCAGTGAGACAGCCTCTGAAGCTTTCTTT.

V gene TRBV6-1 combines with J gene TRBJ1-1, with D possibly matching TRBD1 (6 bases). Germline V gives CDR1 MNHNS, CDR2 SASEGT. The CDR3 has 14 amino acids. Trimming left V 6 bases short and J 1 base short, with 12 bases between. CDR3 region: CASRTGQKNTEAFF. CDR3 nucleotide sequence: TGTGCCAGCAGAACGGGACAAAAGAACACTGAAGCTTTCTTT.

The chain carries TRBV5-5 and TRBJ2-1; D possibly uses TRBD1 or TRBD2 (5 bases each). The length of the CDR3 is 13 residues. CDR1 is SGHKS, CDR2 YYEKEE, per germline (reference sequence). Trimming pared 0 bases from V and 6 bases from J, leaving 7 bases between. CDR3 in DNA: TGTGCCAGCAGCTTGGTTGGGGGCAATGAGCAGTTCTTC. Translation gives CASSLVGGNEQFF.

The table lists this clone with a count of one. The chain joins TRBV2 to TRBJ2-1, with D unresolved. Trimming took off 2 bases at V and 5 bases at J, with 10 bases between the two ends. The CDR3 extends over 14 amino acids. Per the germline V gene, CDR1 is SNHLY and CDR2 is FYNNEI. The CDR3 DNA follows: TGTGCCAGCAGTGAATACCAGGAACACAATGAGCAGTTCTTC. Residues: CASSEYQEHNEQFF.

This clone was observed a handful of times. V and J are TRBV19 and TRBJ1-6, with 7 bases aligning to TRBD1. Trimming took 5 bases from V and 6 from J; bases not matched to a gene: 1. The CDR3 sequence is 13 residues long. CDR1 and CDR2 (germline): LNHDA, SQIVND (reference sequence). CDR3 sequence (DNA): TGTGCCAGTAGTCCAGGGGGTAATTCACCCCTCCACTTT. It is translated as CASSPGGNSPLHF.

This chain uses TRBV11-2 with TRBJ2-7; 7 bases are shared with TRBD1. The CDR3 has 14 amino acids. V shed 3 bases and J 3 bases; nucleotides not matched to a gene: 5. CDR1 SGHAT and CDR2 FQNNGV come from the germline V gene. The CDR3 is CASSFPGQNYEQYV. The CDR3 DNA follows: TGTGCCAGCAGCTTCCCGGGACAGAACTACGAGCAGTACGTC.

The J gene is TRBJ2-6, the V gene TRBV27, with D unclear. Germline lookup yields CDR1 MNHEY and CDR2 SMNVEV (reference sequence). CDR3 length equals 18 residues. Trimming pared 0 bases from V and 0 bases from J, leaving 12 bases between. The CDR3 sequence: CASSLSPVFTSGANVLTF. DNA of the CDR3: TGTGCCAGCAGTTTATCACCGGTATTCACCTCTGGGGCCAACGTCCTGACTTTC.

V usage is TRBV10-3 and J usage is TRBJ2-2; D gene uncertain. Trimming left V 3 bases short and J 5 bases short, with 10 bases between. CDR3 length equals 14 residues. The germline gives CDR1 ENHRY, CDR2 SYGVKD. The CDR3 loop is CAISEYDQTGELFF. As DNA, the CDR3 is TGTGCCATCAGTGAATACGACCAGACCGGGGAGCTGTTTTTT.

This chain uses TRBV6-1 with TRBJ1-1; 9 nucleotides match TRBD1. This CDR3 has 16 residues. J gave up 4 bases and V 3 bases, and 9 bases lay outside the gene matches. The V gene's germline CDR1 is MNHNS and CDR2 SASEGT. CDR3 sequence reads: CASSDRKGQGITEAFF. The CDR3 DNA follows: TGTGCCAGCAGTGACCGGAAGGGACAGGGAATCACTGAAGCTTTCTTT.

This clone was detected a few times. The chain employs TRBV19 and TRBJ1-5, with TRBD1 matching 7 bases. After removal of 3 bases from V and 5 bases from J, the junction contained 4 bases not matched to a gene. Germline V lookup: CDR1 LNHDA, CDR2 SQIVND (reference sequence). This CDR3 has 14 residues. The CDR3 spells CASSIGGQDQPQHF. The CDR3 DNA follows: TGTGCCAGTAGTATTGGAGGACAGGATCAGCCCCAGCATTTT.

V is TRBV6-1 and J is TRBJ1-2, with D possibly matching TRBD1 (5 bases). The CDR3 loop spans 13 amino acids. V lost 7 bases and J lost 7, with 16 bases in between. CDR1 is MNHNS and CDR2 is SASEGT in the germline V gene. CDR3 region: CASTGRPEGGYTF. The CDR3 nucleotides read TGTGCCAGCACGGGACGGCCAGAAGGTGGCTACACCTTC.

V usage is TRBV25-1 and J usage is TRBJ2-3; TRBD2 matches 12 bases. This CDR3 has 15 amino acids. CDR1 is MGHDK, CDR2 SYGVNS, per germline. V trimming: 6 bases; J trimming: 6 bases; junction bases outside the gene matches: 7. In nucleotides, the CDR3 is TGTGCCAGCAGCCACGCTCTAGCGGGGGGGGATACGCAGTATTTT. It is translated as CASSHALAGGDTQYF. Variable domain in full (rest from reference TRBV25-1 and TRBJ2-3): EADIYQTPRYLVIGTGKKITLECSQTMGHDKMYWYQQDPGMELHLIHYSYGVNSTEKGDLSSESTVSRIRTEHFPLTLESARPSHTSQYLCASSHALAGGDTQYFGPGTRLTVL.

DNA of the CDR3: TGTGCCAGCAGTTACTCCCAGGCCAAGGAGCAGTTCTTC. Amino acids: CASSYSQAKEQFF. V gene TRBV6-5 combines with J gene TRBJ2-1; D unclear. The V and J ends lost 0 bases and 10 bases respectively, with 10 bases between them. The CDR3 extends over 13 amino acids. CDR1 and CDR2 (germline): MNHEY, SVGAGI.

The chain joins TRBV6-1 to TRBJ1-1; 9 bases align to TRBD1. CDR3 size: 15 residues. Germline assignment: CDR1 MNHNS and CDR2 SASEGT. The V gene end was trimmed by 6 bases and the J gene end by 7 bases; junction bases not matched to a gene: 12. The CDR3 DNA is TGTGCCAGCAGCTCAACCGGGACAGGGTTCGATGAAGCTTTCTTT. Translated, it gives CASSSTGTGFDEAFF.

The rearrangement uses TRBV11-2 and TRBJ2-5; D tentatively fits TRBD1 or TRBD2 (5 bases each). Trimming stripped 2 bases from V and 1 base from J, with 11 bases between. The CDR3 extends over 15 amino acids. Germline CDR1 and CDR2: SGHAT and FQNNGV. In DNA, the CDR3 is TGTGCCAGCAGCTTAATCTTCGGGACCCAAGAGACCCAGTACTTC. Its translation: CASSLIFGTQETQYF.